This section outlines one T cell receptor beta chain sequence together with its context. V lost 1 base and J 3 bases, leaving 7 bases between the germline ends. There are 13 residues in the CDR3. Germline V gene sequence: CDR1 SGHDN, CDR2 FVKESK. This specimen comes from a study of glioma-infiltrating T cells after dendritic cell vaccination. Fresh-frozen tumor tissue and more than two years of survival data were available for all. None of the glioblastoma patients had an isocitrate dehydrogenase mutation. The PCR used 60 V beta and 13 J beta primers. Clones were read by immunoSEQ multiplex PCR, and TCRdb kept only the in-frame ones, dropping some. The table lists over 90,000 clones, over 65% of them singletons.

This TCR was recovered from a human donor with glioblastoma. The chain joins TRBV14 to TRBJ2-7, with D possibly matching TRBD1 (6 bases). The material was blood, obtained before dendritic cell vaccination. The CDR3 sequence: CASSQVDSYEQYF. For the CDR3, the DNA is TGTGCCAGCAGCCAAGTGGACAGCTACGAGCAGTACTTC.